This TCR beta chain was captured by sequencing in a study of post-analysis software for immune sequencing data. Overall study results and limits: The normalized Chao1 diversity of multiple sclerosis patients was significantly lower than that of controls. Higher frequency in patients than in controls was seen for about five TRBV segments, with TRBV5-6, TRBV5-1 and TRBV20-1 among them. Samples sharing a preparation batch grouped tightly together when assessed by F measure.

About this clonotype: Its target is unknown.

Prepared TCR beta cDNA libraries contained unique molecular identifiers. In TCRdb, the PCR reads were re-called with MiXCR into one record per CDR3 protein. The sample includes hundreds of thousands of distinct CDR3 sequences, 30% of them seen just once. V lost 5 bases, J lost 6 bases, and 18 bases lay in between. The V gene's germline CDR1 is MNHNY and CDR2 SVGAGI (reference sequence). The CDR3 runs to 15 residues. Sequencing was done on a sample of blood. The V and J genes are TRBV6-6 and TRBJ2-3; D is ambiguous. This TCR derives from a girl aged 5-17 years with multiple sclerosis. The CDR3 is CASSPRTPFSDTQYF. In DNA form, the CDR3 reads TGTGCCAGCAGTCCGCGAACCCCTTTTTCTGATACGCAGTATTTT.